What follows are 29 T cell receptor beta chains derived from one specimen sequenced in a study of blood T cell repertoires in COVID-19. Clones were sequenced by immunoSEQ multiplex PCR, and TCRdb holds only the in-frame ones, with some missing. The sample carries fewer than 200,000 clones, roughly 85% recorded once. The sample taken for sequencing was peripheral blood. Receptors were obtained from a man in his forties with acute or convalescent COVID-19.

This clone was counted a single time. The rearrangement links TRBV6-5 to TRBJ1-2; TRBD1 aligns across 7 bases. The V gene's germline CDR1 is MNHEY and CDR2 SVGAGI. V lost 6 bases and J lost 3; bases outside the gene matches: 4. This CDR3 contains 13 residues. The DNA for the CDR3 is TGTGCCAGCAGGGCCGGGACAGACTATGGCTACACCTTC. Its protein is CASRAGTDYGYTF.

V and J are TRBV6-1 and TRBJ1-4; possibly TRBD1 for D (6 bases). Germline V CDR1 and CDR2: MNHNS, SASEGT. There are 17 residues in the CDR3. Trimming left V 4 bases short and J 5 bases short, with 20 bases between. The CDR3 sequence: CASSAQGTSFPNEKLFF. CDR3 sequence (DNA): TGTGCCAGCAGTGCCCAGGGGACCTCCTTCCCGAATGAAAAACTGTTTTTT.

The rearrangement joins TRBV2 to TRBJ1-2; no reliable D call. This CDR3 contains 14 residues. With 6 bases removed from V and 8 bases from J, the gap between germline ends came to 19 bases. The germline gives CDR1 SNHLY, CDR2 FYNNEI. CDR3 nucleotide sequence: TGTGCCAGCAGCCTCCAGGATCATATAAGGGGCTACACCTTC. This encodes CASSLQDHIRGYTF.

The V and J genes are TRBV2 and TRBJ2-1; the D gene is possibly TRBD2 (6 bases). The CDR3 sequence is 15 residues long. V lost 6 bases to trimming and J lost 2 bases, with 14 bases between them. Germline V lookup: CDR1 SNHLY, CDR2 FYNNEI. CDR3 region: CASRELAIAYNEQFF. CDR3 DNA sequence: TGTGCCAGCAGGGAACTAGCCATAGCCTACAATGAGCAGTTCTTC. The variable domain in full, completed from reference TRBV2 and TRBJ2-1, reads EPEVTQTPSHQVTQMGQEVILRCVPISNHLYFYWYRQILGQKVEFLVSFYNNEISEKSEIFDDQFSVERPDGSNFTLKIRSTKLEDSAMYFCASRELAIAYNEQFFGPGTRLTVL.

The chain combines TRBV7-3 with TRBJ2-1; D gene uncertain. CDR3 length: 14 residues. Trimming left V 4 bases short and J 6 bases short, with 13 bases between. Looked up from germline, CDR1 is SGHTA and CDR2 is FQGTGA. The chain's CDR3 is CASSSGPSSNEQFF. Written as DNA, the CDR3 is TGTGCCAGCAGCTCCGGTCCTTCAAGCAATGAGCAGTTCTTC.

This clone was observed a single time. The chain carries TRBV11-2 and TRBJ2-2, with 7 nucleotides matching TRBD1. The germline V gene encodes CDR1 SGHAT and CDR2 FQNNGV. The V segment lost 1 base and the J segment 6 bases; nucleotides outside the gene matches: 5. The CDR3 sequence is 15 residues long. CDR3 region: CASSLVDRAAGELFF. Written as DNA, the CDR3 is TGTGCCAGCAGCTTAGTTGACAGGGCAGCCGGGGAGCTGTTTTTT. Variable domain in full (rest from reference TRBV11-2 and TRBJ2-2): EAGVAQSPRYKIIEKRQSVAFWCNPISGHATLYWYQQILGQGPKLLIQFQNNGVVDDSQLPKDRFSAERLKGVDSTLKIQPAKLEDSAVYLCASSLVDRAAGELFFGEGSRLTVL.

V usage is TRBV14 and J usage is TRBJ1-2; no firm D call. The CDR3 length is 12 residues. V lost 1 base, J lost 4 bases, and 4 bases lay in between. Germline V gives CDR1 SGHDN, CDR2 FVKESK. The CDR3 DNA sequence: TGTGCCAGCAGCCAAGCTTTCTATGGCTACACCTTC. Its translation: CASSQAFYGYTF.

The chain links TRBV3-1 (or the pseudogene TRBV3-2) to TRBJ1-6, with a tentative D call TRBD1 (6 bases). Trimming pared 0 bases from V and 4 bases from J, leaving 10 bases between. Germline V lookup: CDR1 LGHDT, CDR2 YNNKEL (reference sequence). This CDR3 is 16 amino acids long. This CDR3 is CASSQEGARYNSPLHF. DNA of the CDR3: TGTGCCAGCAGCCAAGAGGGGGCAAGGTATAATTCACCCCTCCACTTT.

The chain uses TRBV11-3 and TRBJ2-1; 10 bases agree with TRBD2. The germline gives CDR1 SGHNT, CDR2 YENEEA. Germline trimming cut 8 bases from V and 2 bases from J; bases unmatched to any gene: 6. The CDR3 is 15 residues long. This CDR3 reads CASCAGTSAYNEQFF. CDR3 DNA sequence: TGTGCCAGCTGCGCCGGGACTAGCGCCTACAATGAGCAGTTCTTC.

This chain uses TRBV2 with TRBJ2-7, with D uncertain. The CDR3 runs 14 residues. V was pared by 3 bases and J by 6 bases, with 15 bases between. Germline V gene lookup returns CDR1 SNHLY and CDR2 FYNNEI. Here the CDR3 reads CASSDLSVLSEQYF. The CDR3 nucleotides are TGTGCCAGCAGTGATCTTTCCGTACTTTCCGAGCAGTACTTC.

This chain joins TRBV9 and TRBJ1-1; the match to TRBD1 covers 9 bases. The V gene end was trimmed by 4 bases and the J gene end by 3 bases; junction bases not matched to a gene: 7. This CDR3 contains 15 residues. Germline-derived CDR1 and CDR2 are SGDLS and YYNGEE. The CDR3 loop is CASSSKQGADTEAFF. The CDR3 DNA reads as TGTGCCAGCAGCTCCAAACAGGGGGCGGACACTGAAGCTTTCTTT. The variable domain in full, with the rest retrieved from reference TRBV9 and TRBJ1-1, is DSGVTQTPKHLITATGQRVTLRCSPRSGDLSVYWYQQSLDQGLQFLIQYYNGEERAKGNILERFSAQQFPDLHSELNLSSLELGDSALYFCASSSKQGADTEAFFGQGTRLTVV.

The V call is TRBV2, the J call TRBJ1-1; 10 bases match TRBD1. Trimming removed 10 bases from V and 0 bases from J; junction bases left unmatched: 14. CDR3 length: 17 residues. From germline, CDR1 is SNHLY and CDR2 FYNNEI. The CDR3 is CATYPPGTGALNTEAFF. In DNA form, the CDR3 reads TGTGCCACTTACCCCCCTGGGACAGGGGCTTTGAACACTGAAGCTTTCTTT.

The rearrangement uses TRBV6-6 and TRBJ1-5; D ambiguous. The CDR3 has 15 residues. Germline-derived CDR1 and CDR2 are MNHNY and SVGAGI (reference sequence). The V end was cut by 6 bases, the J end by 3 bases, with 15 bases between. The CDR3 sequence: CASSFHPGNNQPQHF. The CDR3 nucleotides read TGTGCCAGCAGCTTTCACCCCGGGAACAATCAGCCCCAGCATTTT.

V is TRBV4-2 and J is TRBJ2-2, with TRBD1 matching 8 bases. This CDR3 comprises 15 residues. V lost 4 bases, J lost 1 base, and 2 bases stayed unmatched. Germline V gives CDR1 LGHNA, CDR2 YNFKEQ. The CDR3 region has the DNA TGTGCCAGCAGCCGCGGGACAGGGAACACCGGGGAGCTGTTTTTT. Residues: CASSRGTGNTGELFF.

The CDR3 DNA is TGTGCCAGCAGTTACTCCCTCGCGGGGGGGAACTACGAGCAGTACTTC. It codes for CASSYSLAGGNYEQYF. The chain has TRBV6-2 or TRBV6-3 and TRBJ2-7, with TRBD2 identical over 9 bases. This CDR3 has 16 residues. J lost 3 bases, V lost 0 bases, and 6 bases had no gene match. CDR1 and CDR2 from the germline V gene are MNHEY and SVGEGT.

This chain links TRBV10-3 with TRBJ1-1; a weak D match, TRBD1 (6 bases). The CDR3 consists of 13 residues. Germline loops: CDR1 ENHRY, CDR2 SYGVKD. V was pared by 2 bases and J by 4 bases, with 8 bases between. CDR3 nucleotides: TGTGCCATCAGTGAGGACAGGTTCACTGAAGCTTTCTTT. Its protein product is CAISEDRFTEAFF.

The chain joins TRBV28 to TRBJ2-3; D is ambiguous. This CDR3 is built from 12 residues. The V and J ends lost 1 base and 10 bases respectively, with 9 bases between them. CDR1 is MDHEN and CDR2 is SYDVKM in the germline V gene. This CDR3 reads CASSLFSLPQYF. CDR3 sequence (DNA): TGTGCCAGCAGTTTATTCTCTCTACCGCAGTATTTT. Together with reference TRBV28 and TRBJ2-3, the CDR3 gives the full variable domain: DVKVTQSSRYLVKRTGEKVFLECVQDMDHENMFWYRQDPGLGLRLIYFSYDVKMKEKGDIPEGYSVSREKKERFSLILESASTNQTSMYLCASSLFSLPQYFGPGTRLTVL.

This rearrangement joins TRBV4-1 to TRBJ2-1; D gene uncertain. The germline V gene encodes CDR1 MGHRA and CDR2 YSYEKL. The CDR3 has 16 amino acids. Trimming took 1 base from V and 0 from J, leaving 10 bases between them. The CDR3 spells CASSQVATSSYNEQFF. As DNA, the CDR3 is TGCGCCAGCAGCCAAGTAGCCACGAGCTCCTACAATGAGCAGTTCTTC.

V and J are TRBV6-1 and TRBJ2-7; the D gene is possibly TRBD2 (6 bases). Germline V lookup: CDR1 MNHNS, CDR2 SASEGT. This CDR3 contains 12 residues. Between the trimmed V and J ends, which lost 7 bases and 6 bases, there was a span of 13 bases. The CDR3 DNA is TGTGCCAGCACCCTCGGAGGGGTCGAGCAGTACTTC. This gives the protein CASTLGGVEQYF.

The chain is built from TRBV7-3 and TRBJ2-1; 8 bases agree with TRBD2. CDR1 is SGHTA, CDR2 FQGTGA, per germline. This CDR3 spans 17 amino acids. With 5 bases clipped from V and 5 bases from J, the junction kept 14 bases outside the gene matches. CDR3 loop: CASSQRTSRDDNNEQFF. In nucleotides, the CDR3 is TGTGCCAGCAGCCAGCGGACTAGCCGCGACGATAACAATGAGCAGTTCTTC.

The chain employs TRBV28 and TRBJ1-5, with unresolved D. Trimming cost V 5 bases and J 2 bases, with 13 bases left between them. The V gene's germline CDR1 is MDHEN and CDR2 SYDVKM. The CDR3 totals 15 residues. The chain's CDR3 is CASSTGAGGNQPQHF. The CDR3 DNA follows: TGTGCCAGCAGTACGGGCGCCGGGGGCAATCAGCCCCAGCATTTT. The full variable domain, its missing parts supplied by reference TRBV28 and TRBJ1-5, is DVKVTQSSRYLVKRTGEKVFLECVQDMDHENMFWYRQDPGLGLRLIYFSYDVKMKEKGDIPEGYSVSREKKERFSLILESASTNQTSMYLCASSTGAGGNQPQHFGDGTRLSIL.

In regard to this clone: This may be a read error: a much more frequent sequence differs by one nucleotide. CDR3 sequence: CASRPGTENTEAFF. CDR3 sequence (DNA): TGTGCCAGCAGACCCGGGACAGAGAACACTGAAGCTTTCTTT. The chain couples TRBV5-4 to TRBJ1-1; TRBD1 matches at 7 bases. Trimming took 5 bases from V and 1 from J; bases not matched to a gene: 5. The CDR3 has 14 residues. CDR1 and CDR2 from the germline V gene are SGHNT and YYREEE (reference sequence).

V usage is TRBV21-1 and J usage is TRBJ1-1. TRBV21-1 is marked as a pseudogene. CDR3 length equals 16 residues. CDR3 in amino acids: CASSKAEHLGGTEAFF. The CDR3 coding sequence is TGTGCCAGCAGCAAAGCGGAACACCTGGGGGGCACTGAAGCTTTCTTT.

The V and J genes are TRBV7-9 and TRBJ2-7; D ambiguous. Germline lookup yields CDR1 SEHNR and CDR2 FQNEAQ (reference sequence). The CDR3 spans 11 residues. The germline V and J ends were trimmed by 10 bases and 1 base, with 8 bases remaining between them. The chain's CDR3 is CAILESYEQYF. CDR3 DNA sequence: TGTGCCATCCTAGAATCCTACGAGCAGTACTTC. Full variable domain (rest looked up from reference TRBV7-9 and TRBJ2-7): DTGVSQNPRHKITKRGQNVTFRCDPISEHNRLYWYRQTLGQGPEFLTYFQNEAQLEKSRLLSDRFSAERPKGSFSTLEIQRTEQGDSAMYLCAILESYEQYFGPGTRLTVT.

The rearrangement uses TRBV7-3 and TRBJ1-2; 10 bases match TRBD1. V lost 3 bases and J lost 6; bases outside the gene matches: 10. The germline gives CDR1 SGHTA, CDR2 FQGTGA. There are 16 residues in the CDR3. The CDR3 DNA reads TGTGCCAGCAGCTTCCGGGACAGGGGTCGTTTGGATGGCTACACCTTC. Translation gives CASSFRDRGRLDGYTF.

V is TRBV12-3 or TRBV12-4 and J is TRBJ1-5; D is perhaps TRBD1 (6 bases). Trimming removed 6 bases from V and 5 bases from J, with 11 bases in between. The CDR3 sequence is 13 residues long. CDR3 in amino acids: CASSRQVYQPQHF. The CDR3 bases are TGTGCCAGCAGCAGACAGGTCTATCAGCCCCAGCATTTT.

The CDR3 DNA sequence: TGCGCCAGCAGCCCCCAGGGGGCTAGGTATGGCTACACCTTC. It translates to CASSPQGARYGYTF. The chain joins TRBV4-3 to TRBJ1-2, with TRBD1 identical over 8 bases. Germline V gene lookup returns CDR1 LGHNA and CDR2 YSLEER. CDR3 length: 14 residues. With V trimmed by 4 bases and J by 5 bases, 6 bases remained unmatched.

The chain links TRBV6-5 to TRBJ2-1, with TRBD1 matching over 9 bases. V lost 10 bases and J lost 2; bases outside the gene matches: 6. Germline loops: CDR1 MNHEY, CDR2 SVGAGI. The CDR3 loop spans 14 amino acids. CDR3 region: CATSRDRAYNEQFF. The CDR3, as DNA: TGTGCCACCTCACGGGACAGGGCCTACAATGAGCAGTTCTTC.

The V and J genes are TRBV10-3 and TRBJ1-3; D possibly corresponds to TRBD1 (6 bases). This CDR3 has 16 amino acids. V dropped 3 bases and J dropped 0 bases, with 12 bases sitting between them. CDR1 ENHRY and CDR2 SYGVKD come from the germline V gene. The CDR3 DNA is TGTGCCATCAGTGATTCAAGGGGGATCTCTGGAAACACCATATATTTT. Its protein is CAISDSRGISGNTIYF.